This is a list of T cell receptor beta chains from one sample in a study of identical twins. TCRdb reprocessed the 5' RACE reads via MiXCR and lists one record per CDR3 protein. Altogether 1,800,000 or so distinct CDR3 sequences are present, under 35% being singletons, with the ten largest covering about 0.27%. Input material: cord blood. The source of these receptors is a newborn girl in good health. CDR3s include the opening cysteine and the closing phenylalanine or tryptophan. The order of the fields is V gene, J gene, CDR3 protein.

TRBV3-1	TRBJ1-5	CASSRSTGQNQPQHF
TRBV6-5	TRBJ2-1	CASSSGTGWNEQFF
TRBV18	TRBJ2-3	CASSPRGLADTQYF
TRBV6-6	TRBJ2-7	CASSFPETYEQYF
TRBV20-1	TRBJ2-3	CSASWWGHADTQYF
TRBV27	TRBJ2-1	CATGAVDEQFF
TRBV28	TRBJ2-5	CASSLPGIAGPQETQYF
TRBV7-2	-	CASSLYRGKNIQYF
TRBV21-1	TRBJ2-7	CASSKVVWRGIRYEQYF
TRBV5-1	TRBJ1-2	CASSLAWGADYGYTF
TRBV5-1	TRBJ2-2	CASSSGRPNTGELFF
TRBV7-2	TRBJ2-2	CASSLALGSGNTGELFF
TRBV29-1	TRBJ2-1	CSVAGGGLSSSYNEQFF
TRBV20-1	TRBJ2-3	CSATGLAGGYTDTQYF
TRBV12-3/TRBV12-4	TRBJ2-7	CASSSHNRGGPSYEQYF
TRBV5-6	TRBJ1-5	CASSFKGQGANSNQPQHF
TRBV20-1	TRBJ2-4	CSAREGTGAKNIQYF
TRBV4-1	TRBJ2-3	CASSQGAGSTDTQYF
TRBV20-1	TRBJ1-6	CSARKGTASFSSYNSPLHF
TRBV6-5	TRBJ1-1	CASRTYKQGRGTEAFF
TRBV29-1	TRBJ2-7	CSVVGPPYEQYF
TRBV10-3	TRBJ1-2	CAISDPQGGYGYTF
TRBV20-1	TRBJ1-5	CSARTPGQPSNQPQHF
TRBV12-3/TRBV12-4	TRBJ2-1	CASSLAGQSPYNEQFF
TRBV10-3	TRBJ2-7	CATTGTYEQYF
TRBV4-2	TRBJ1-5	CASSRLYSNQHQHF
TRBV5-1	TRBJ1-2	CASSLLEGGAYGYTF
TRBV20-1	TRBJ2-3	CSARDLHGAGTQYF
TRBV15	TRBJ2-1	CATGLAEFYNEQFF
TRBV5-1	TRBJ2-5	CASSSAQVETQYF
TRBV6-5	-	CASSYRPGQSTPSSYNEQYF
TRBV3-1	TRBJ2-6	CASSLTSPAGANVLTF
TRBV20-1	TRBJ2-3	CSARGWGASGTDTQYF